The T cell receptor (beta chain) described here comes from a study of shared clonotypes between healthy human individuals (dated by TCRdb to about 2020). Concerning the study at large: Two women and a few men aged 18 to 49 years were included in the cohort. Different laboratories and diverse techniques were used to prepare libraries and sequence TCR repertoires, to increase sequencing depth and limit assay-specific biases. Per donor, leukapheresis produced somewhere between about 0.94 and 8.9 billion PBMCs. For each donor, CD4 naive and CD4 memory were each given three plates, CD8 naive was given two plates, and CD8 memory was given one plate. Blood TCR repertoires of five healthy adults were deeply sequenced to estimate repertoire size and the extent of clonotype sharing between individuals. Beyond this particular receptor, the publication reports: Pairwise subsampling indicated that sequencing depth was expected to affect the degree of clonotype sharing among donors. Incomplete sequencing was indicated by rarefaction of sorted-subset datasets, despite the large sequencing depth. Sampling was limited to blood, and TCR repertoires in tissue likely differ from TCR repertoires in blood. Higher generation probabilities were observed for clonotypes shared by all four sorted-subset donors than for non-shared clonotypes. Because the study included only a small number of donors, the genetic and exposure-history diversity represented was limited. Estimated clonotype richness was generally larger for naive than for memory subsets. When several donors were compared, the shared fraction of clonotypes was 5% to 6.5% for naive CD4, roughly 3.4% for naive CD8, 2% to 2.5% for memory CD4, and around 0.4% for memory CD8.

This clone was seen only once. Its antigen is unknown. No base quality values were provided; no much bigger clone lies one nucleotide off. Healthy HIV-negative adults with no recently reported acute infections or vaccinations were included as donors. All donors were Caucasian adults living in Nashville, Tennessee, USA. CD4+ T cells were enriched by magnetic negative selection, after which naive cells were positively selected on CD45RA and the negative fraction was taken as the memory subset. After blood collection by leukapheresis, PBMCs were isolated using Ficoll-Histopaque density gradient centrifugation and then cryopreserved in the vapor phase of liquid nitrogen. Analytical flow cytometry was used to check the purity and quantity of every magnetically sorted T cell population. Each sorted fraction had its genomic DNA isolated and then quantified by UV absorbance on a Nanodrop 2000c. Using the deep immunoSEQ assay, TCR CDR3 regions were amplified from genomic DNA by multiplex PCR. For each cell subset, the extracted genomic DNA was distributed evenly across all wells of several immunoSEQ 96-well plates, and each plate served as one replicate. For sorted subsets, each replicate PCR was loaded with about 0.2 ug genomic DNA, equivalent to about 33,000 T cell genomes. The purified libraries were quantified using a Qubit 3.0 fluorometer, sized with a Bioanalyzer 2100, and then quantified again using the KAPA Library Quantification kit. Each immunoSEQ 96-well plate was sequenced on its own single-read 150-cycle Illumina NextSeq 550 flow cell. In the source study's methods: Because only junctional sequences without quality scores were contained in the immunoSEQ output, filtering matching that applied to full-length reads could not be performed. Sequences were annotated with PyIR, a Python wrapper for IgBLAST v1.9, using IMGT germline references to assign V/J genes and CDR3. Reads were removed for weak V/J assignments (E-value above 1e-6), missing CDR3, stop codons, out-of-frame junctions, or ambiguous translated residues. V3J clonotypes were defined as sequences sharing an identical inferred V gene, J gene, and CDR3 amino acid sequence. To compute the percentage overlap between repertoires, the number of shared unique clonotypes was divided by the size of the smaller repertoire. RTK rarefaction, the Chao1 estimator, and Recon v2.1 estimates of unobserved clonotypes were used to assess repertoire richness. Generation probabilities for all TCRbeta clonotypes obtained by the gDNA method from a handful of donors were computed using OLGA. TCRdb provides this immuneACCESS table in a form limited to in-frame rearrangements. Some clones are lacking; in checked studies, under half of them reflect an unresolved V gene, and why the rest are absent is not known. The V and J calls and the clone size are those of that table, but D and trimming were determined from the DNA. The table for this sample lists 2 million to 2.5 million clones; around 95% of them were counted only once. The ten most abundant clones make up roughly 0.13% of the sample.

Trimming takes 2 bases from V and 6 bases from J, and the germline ends sit 18 bases apart. The CDR3 contains 17 residues, cysteine and phenylalanine counted. Left in the record is the CDR3 DNA by itself, 51 bases read in frame from the first base. CDR1 SGHRS and CDR2 YFSETQ were looked up in the germline V gene. The sample consisted of naive CD4+ T cells sorted from blood. Interpreted using the paper, the cell subset or site label stands for: CD45RA+ positively selected. The receptor chain draws on TRBV5-1 and TRBJ1-6, and perhaps TRBD1 as D gene, on 5 matching bases. This sequence was found in a man between 18 and 29 years old in good health. The CDR3 region reads CASSLVSGTTPNSPLHF. The DNA is as follows: TGCGCCAGCAGCTTAGTGTCAGGGACTACTCCTAATTCACCCCTCCACTTT. The variable domain in full, with residues beyond the CDR3 obtained from the reference TRBV5-1 and TRBJ1-6 genes, is KAGVTQTPRYLIKTRGQQVTLSCSPISGHRSVSWYQQTPGQGLQFLFEYFSETQRNKGNFPGRFSGRQFSNSRSEMNVSTLELGDSALYLCASSLVSGTTPNSPLHFGNGTRLTVT.